This TCR beta chain stems from a study of PD-1 blockade in classical Hodgkin lymphoma (dated by TCRdb to 2018 to 2021). With regard to the full study: Nivolumab dosing was 3 mg/kg intravenously every 2 weeks, continuing until either disease progression or unacceptable toxicity. To define a peripheral blood immune signature of response to PD-1 blockade in classical Hodgkin lymphoma, the study combined TCR beta sequencing with CyTOF.

With regard to this clone: Which antigen it targets is not known. There are no base qualities to consult, and no much larger clone falls within one base.

V was cut back by 1 base and J by 5 bases, leaving a gap of 9 bases between them. From cysteine to phenylalanine, the CDR3 is 14 amino acids long. The DNA shown is the 42-base CDR3, in frame from base 1. For CDR1 and CDR2, the germline V gene lists LGHNA and YSLEER. Study-level results and caveats: Lower diversity was observed in patients in whom nivolumab was started less than 1 year after ASCT, and these patients were excluded from later analyses so that confounding by immune reconstitution would be avoided. Trial patients with a complete response had baseline diversity similar to that of newly diagnosed patients, while partial responders and progressors had significantly lower diversity. The study covered only a single clinical trial cohort, and the causes of the repertoire differences, possibly disease activity or prior therapy, were still not defined. A significant rise by C4D1 was seen in CD4+ but not CD8+ TCR diversity (p=0.0027 vs p=0.16), with the rise being most apparent in complete responders (p=0.02). Baseline TCR diversity was reported to be lower in newly diagnosed patients than in healthy donors and to be lower still in relapsed/refractory patients.

The sample's time point label is to be understood as: cycle 4 day 1 (C4D1), after less than seven weeks of nivolumab. Relapse after autologous stem cell transplantation had occurred in all trial patients, and cohorts A, B and C were distinguished by prior brentuximab vedotin exposure. The trial cohort was composed of about 54 patients with relapsed/refractory classical Hodgkin lymphoma, for whom complete response, partial response or progressive disease was recorded as best overall response. In the multi-cohort phase II CheckMate 205 trial, trial patients received single-agent nivolumab. An independent review committee assessed best overall response using the 2007 International Working Group response criteria. Trial PBMCs were collected just before the start of nivolumab (C1D1) and during therapy at cycle 2 day 1 and cycle 4 day 1. After peripheral blood was drawn into 8 mL Vacutainer Cell Preparation Tubes, PBMCs were isolated by centrifugation and then cryopreserved.

The Qiagen DNeasy kit was used to extract genomic DNA from unsorted PBMCs and from the negatively selected CD4+ and CD8+ fractions. Using primers that anneal to V and J segments, immunoSEQ multiplex PCR amplified the TCR beta CDR3 regions. A synthetic immune receptor repertoire was used to minimize amplification bias, and any remaining bias was removed computationally after sequencing. The study's processing was this. Custom Python scripts were used to quantify repertoire diversity as the Shannon entropy index. Unsorted, CD4+ and CD8+ repertoires were examined separately, except in combined analyses, for which CD4+ and CD8+ sequences were merged in silico. Clonal expansion was defined as at least a 2-fold frequency increase after treatment relative to C1D1, with a pseudocount of 0.5 for undetected baseline clones. Singleton clones were defined as clones with 0 or 1 copy at C1D1, and non-singleton clones were defined as clones with 2 or more copies. By matching protein sequences in sorted samples from the same patient, clones expanded in unsorted samples were annotated as CD4+, CD8+ or unknown. Wilcoxon tests on paired samples were used to test diversity changes from C1D1 to C4D1. Entries here come from immuneACCESS through TCRdb and include only in-frame sequences with V and J called. Some clones fail to appear in such tables; in the studies checked, an unresolved V gene covers under half of the shortfall, and the cause of the remainder is unknown. The V and J calls and clone size come from that table; D and trimming were worked out from the DNA. The sample includes some 86,000 clones, with roughly nine tenths observed a single time. The ten largest clones capture approximately 3% of the sample.

This material consisted of peripheral blood mononuclear cells (PBMCs), taken before the fourth cycle of nivolumab. The sequence derives from a human donor with classical Hodgkin lymphoma. The chain is assembled from TRBV4-3 and TRBJ2-1; the D gene identity is not certain. The nucleotide sequence reads TGCGCCAGCAGCCAAGCAGACGGAAACAATGAGCAGTTCTTC. It translates as CASSQADGNNEQFF.